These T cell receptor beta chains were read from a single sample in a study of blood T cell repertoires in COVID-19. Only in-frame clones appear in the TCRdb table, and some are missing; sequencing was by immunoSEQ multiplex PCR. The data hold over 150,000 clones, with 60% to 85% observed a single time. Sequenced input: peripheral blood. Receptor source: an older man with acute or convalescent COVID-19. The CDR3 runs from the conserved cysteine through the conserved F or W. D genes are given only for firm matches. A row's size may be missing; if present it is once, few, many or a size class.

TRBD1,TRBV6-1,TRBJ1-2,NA,CASSETGDYGYTF,TGTGCCAGCAGTGAAACAGGGGACTATGGCTACACCTTC
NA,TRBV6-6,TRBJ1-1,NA,CASTPHNTEAFF,TGTGCCAGCACTCCACATAACACTGAAGCTTTCTTT
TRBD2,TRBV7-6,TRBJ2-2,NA,CASSLVASGRAGELFF,TGTGCCAGCAGCTTAGTCGCTAGCGGGAGGGCCGGGGAGCTGTTTTTT
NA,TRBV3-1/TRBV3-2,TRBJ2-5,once,CASQVGLETQYF,TGTGCCAGCCAAGTGGGGCTAGAGACCCAGTACTTC
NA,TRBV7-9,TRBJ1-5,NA,CASSFSPETAPDQPQHF,TGTGCCAGCAGCTTTTCCCCTGAGACAGCGCCAGATCAGCCCCAGCATTTT
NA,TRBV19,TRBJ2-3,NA,CASHPQGTDTQYF,TGTGCCAGTCACCCACAGGGCACAGATACGCAGTATTTT
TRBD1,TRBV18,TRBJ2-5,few,CASSPPRTGGMETQYF,TGTGCCAGCTCACCACCGCGGACAGGGGGAATGGAGACCCAGTACTTC
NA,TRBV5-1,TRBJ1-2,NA,CASSLMGGEADGYTF,TGCGCCAGCAGCTTGATGGGAGGAGAGGCTGATGGCTACACCTTC
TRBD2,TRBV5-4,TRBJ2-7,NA,CASSLNLAGGPEQYF,TGTGCCAGCAGCTTGAATTTAGCGGGGGGGCCCGAGCAGTACTTC
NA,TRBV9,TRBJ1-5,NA,CASSGSGQSNQPQHF,TGTGCCAGCAGCGGGAGCGGCCAGAGCAATCAGCCCCAGCATTTT
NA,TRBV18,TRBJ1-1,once,CASSPLPGNTEAFF,TGTGCCAGCTCACCACTACCAGGGAACACTGAAGCTTTCTTT